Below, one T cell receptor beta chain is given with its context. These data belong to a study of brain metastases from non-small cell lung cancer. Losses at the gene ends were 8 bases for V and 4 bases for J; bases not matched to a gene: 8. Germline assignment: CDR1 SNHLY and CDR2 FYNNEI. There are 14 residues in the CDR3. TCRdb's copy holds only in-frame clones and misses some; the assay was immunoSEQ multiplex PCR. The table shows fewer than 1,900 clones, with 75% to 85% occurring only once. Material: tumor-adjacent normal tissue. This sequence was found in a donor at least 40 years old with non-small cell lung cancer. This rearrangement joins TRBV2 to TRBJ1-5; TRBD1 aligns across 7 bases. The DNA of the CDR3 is TGTGCCAGCCAACCTACAGGGGATAATCAGCCCCAGCATTTT. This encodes CASQPTGDNQPQHF.